These 32 T cell receptor beta chains originate from one sample sequenced in a study of cytomegalovirus exposure and HLA in healthy donors. Vbeta (60) and Jbeta (13) primers were used in the PCR. The table came from immunoSEQ multiplex PCR; TCRdb's copy has only in-frame clones and leaves some out. The sample consists of some 110,000 clones, just under 70% of them appearing once. Material for sequencing was PBMCs. These receptors all stem from a man aged 25-45 years in good health and CMV-seropositive.

CDR3 bases: TGTGCCAGTAGTATTAGGGACAGTCCTGGCGAGCAGTACTTC. Translated: CASSIRDSPGEQYF. The V and J genes are TRBV19 and TRBJ2-7; TRBD1 aligns across 7 bases. V shed 3 bases and J 6 bases; nucleotides not matched to a gene: 8. The CDR3 sequence is 14 residues long. Looked up from germline, CDR1 is LNHDA and CDR2 is SQIVND (reference sequence).

The rearrangement uses TRBV9 and TRBJ1-2, with a tentative D call TRBD1 (6 bases). From germline, CDR1 is SGDLS and CDR2 YYNGEE. The CDR3 is 15 residues long. Trimming removed 4 bases from V and 6 bases from J, with 19 bases in between. The CDR3 region is CASSPTLRGGNGYTF. DNA of the CDR3: TGTGCCAGCAGCCCAACACTCCGAGGGGGTAATGGCTACACCTTC.

The gene calls are TRBV19 and TRBJ2-2; possible D gene TRBD2, 6 bases. This CDR3 is 15 amino acids long. V gave up 3 bases and J gave up 5 bases, with 13 bases separating them. Germline V CDR1 and CDR2: LNHDA, SQIVND (reference sequence). CDR3 nucleotide sequence: TGTGCCAGTAGTATGTGGGAGGCCCAAACCGGGGAGCTGTTTTTT. Translating it yields CASSMWEAQTGELFF.

This chain connects TRBV6-5 to TRBJ2-3, with 8 bases aligning to TRBD2. Germline V gene lookup returns CDR1 MNHEY and CDR2 SVGAGI. V shed 0 bases, J shed 2 bases, and the junction held 4 bases outside the gene matches. The CDR3 runs 16 residues. This CDR3 reads CASSYSGTRDTDTQYF. The CDR3 coding sequence is TGTGCCAGCAGTTACTCTGGGACTAGGGACACAGATACGCAGTATTTT.

A few counts support this clone. The chain links TRBV2 to TRBJ2-7; 7 positions match TRBD1. With V trimmed by 7 bases and J by 6 bases, 9 bases remained unmatched. Germline V CDR1 and CDR2: SNHLY, FYNNEI. The CDR3 spans 13 residues. CDR3 DNA: TGTGCCAGCACTCGGGGACAGCCTTCCGAGCAGTACTTC. Encoded protein: CASTRGQPSEQYF.

The gene calls are TRBV10-1 and TRBJ2-7, with D possibly being TRBD1 (6 bases). The germline gives CDR1 WNHNN, CDR2 SYGVQD (reference sequence). Deletions cut 0 bases from V and 2 bases from J, with 14 bases between. CDR3 size: 16 residues. The CDR3 spells CASSESRGSGAYEQYV. DNA of the CDR3: TGCGCCAGCAGTGAGTCGAGGGGGAGCGGAGCCTACGAGCAGTACGTC.

The gene calls are TRBV19 and TRBJ2-1; 12 positions agree with TRBD1. V lost 6 bases, J lost 8 bases, and 8 bases stayed unmatched. CDR1 and CDR2 (germline): LNHDA, SQIVND (reference sequence). This CDR3 is built from 15 residues. In nucleotides, the CDR3 is TGTGCCAGTAGGATAACGGGACAGGGGGCCGATGAGCAGTTCTTC. Translated: CASRITGQGADEQFF. The full variable domain, its missing parts supplied by reference TRBV19 and TRBJ2-1, is DGGITQSPKYLFRKEGQNVTLSCEQNLNHDAMYWYRQDPGQGLRLIYYSQIVNDFQKGDIAEGYSVSREKKESFPLTVTSAQKNPTAFYLCASRITGQGADEQFFGPGTRLTVL.

This clone has just a few counts. The chain carries TRBV9 and TRBJ1-1, with 9 nucleotides matching TRBD1. J lost 4 bases, V lost 4 bases, and 2 bases had no gene match. Germline V gives CDR1 SGDLS, CDR2 YYNGEE. The CDR3 has 13 amino acids. CDR3 amino acids: CASSSTGGTEAFF. DNA for the CDR3: TGTGCCAGCAGCTCGACAGGGGGCACTGAAGCTTTCTTT.

The table lists this clone with a few counts. The chain links TRBV4-3 to TRBJ2-3; 8 bases are shared with TRBD2. This CDR3 has 16 amino acids. The V and J ends lost 1 base and 2 bases, in that order; junction bases with no gene match: 5. Germline CDR1 LGHNA, CDR2 YSLEER. The CDR3 reads CASSQGSGRHTDTQYF. The CDR3 DNA follows: TGCGCCAGCAGCCAAGGAAGCGGGAGACACACAGATACGCAGTATTTT.

The chain recombines TRBV30 with TRBJ1-2; D might be TRBD1 (5 bases). This CDR3 spans 16 amino acids. In germline, CDR1 is GTSNPN, CDR2 SVGIG (reference sequence). Trimming removed 3 bases at V and 4 bases at J, with 21 bases between. As DNA, the CDR3 is TGTGCCTGGAGGCCTTGGGGACTAGCCCAGTCCTATGGCTACACCTTC. Protein product: CAWRPWGLAQSYGYTF.

The genes are TRBV2 and TRBJ2-1, with TRBD2 matching over 14 bases. Germline CDR1 SNHLY, CDR2 FYNNEI. This CDR3 has 14 residues. J lost 12 bases, V lost 4 bases, and 5 bases had no gene match. CDR3 region: CASSGLAGGPSQFF. The CDR3 nucleotides read TGTGCCAGCAGTGGACTAGCGGGGGGGCCGTCGCAGTTCTTC.

V and J are TRBV11-2 and TRBJ2-1, with 11 positions matching TRBD2. V gave up 5 bases and J gave up 7 bases; unmatched junction bases: 10. CDR1 is SGHAT, CDR2 FQNNGV, per germline. CDR3 length equals 16 residues. The CDR3 DNA reads TGTGCCAGCAGCCCTAGCAGACTAGCGGGAACAAATGAGCAGTTCTTC. This encodes CASSPSRLAGTNEQFF.

V usage is TRBV19 and J usage is TRBJ1-1; 11 bases match TRBD1. Per the germline V gene, CDR1 is LNHDA and CDR2 is SQIVND (reference sequence). This CDR3 spans 12 amino acids. Trimming removed 6 bases from V and 10 bases from J; junction bases left unmatched: 4. The CDR3 sequence: CASRDRGRRAFF. CDR3 bases: TGTGCCAGTAGGGACAGGGGGCGGAGAGCTTTCTTT.

The chain joins TRBV7-2 to TRBJ2-1; D is unclear. The V end was cut by 1 base, the J end by 4 bases, with 14 bases between. CDR1 and CDR2 from the germline V gene are SGHTA and FQGNSA. This CDR3 spans 16 amino acids. The CDR3 loop is CASSLGSSTRYNEQFF. CDR3 DNA: TGTGCCAGCAGCTTAGGTAGCAGCACCCGTTACAATGAGCAGTTCTTC.

The chain recombines TRBV4-1 with TRBJ1-4; D not certain. The CDR3 is 16 amino acids. Between the trimmed V and J ends, which lost 7 bases and 0 bases, there was a span of 15 bases. Per germline, CDR1 MGHRA and CDR2 YSYEKL. The CDR3 is CASTRYPVATNEKLFF. CDR3 DNA sequence: TGCGCCAGCACCCGGTATCCCGTTGCAACTAATGAAAAACTGTTTTTT.

This clone has a handful of counts. The chain uses TRBV2 and TRBJ2-3; TRBD2 matches at 10 bases. The germline V gene has CDR1 SNHLY and CDR2 FYNNEI. The CDR3 length is 16 residues. Germline trimming cut 5 bases from V and 1 base from J; bases unmatched to any gene: 6. CDR3: CASSLLAGSGTDTQYF. The CDR3, as DNA: TGTGCCAGCAGTTTACTAGCGGGGTCGGGCACAGATACGCAGTATTTT.

The count of this clone is one. This chain uses TRBV7-3 with TRBJ2-2, with 10 bases lining up with TRBD2. Germline V lookup: CDR1 SGHTA, CDR2 FQGTGA. The CDR3 extends over 16 amino acids. V dropped 4 bases and J dropped 4; count of bases not matched to a gene: 6. The chain's CDR3 is CASSSPSGGLTGELFF. DNA for the CDR3: TGTGCCAGCAGCTCTCCTAGCGGGGGCCTCACCGGGGAGCTGTTTTTT.

The chain uses TRBV4-1 and TRBJ1-2; D gene uncertain. Trimming pared 1 base from V and 6 bases from J, leaving 15 bases between. This CDR3 has 15 residues. CDR1 and CDR2 (germline): MGHRA, YSYEKL. Here the CDR3 reads CASSQVISSMDGYTF. CDR3 nucleotide sequence: TGCGCCAGCAGCCAAGTAATAAGTTCTATGGATGGCTACACCTTC.

V and J are TRBV11-3 and TRBJ2-1, with a weak D call TRBD2 (6 bases). The CDR3 loop spans 16 amino acids. Germline V gene sequence: CDR1 SGHNT, CDR2 YENEEA. V shed 0 bases and J shed 8 bases, with 17 bases lying between them. This CDR3 reads CASSLDGMGGSDEQFF. In DNA, the CDR3 is TGTGCCAGCAGCTTAGATGGGATGGGGGGTAGTGATGAGCAGTTCTTC.

J is TRBJ2-5 and V is TRBV7-3; maybe TRBD1 (5 bases). Germline CDR1 reads SGHTA; CDR2 reads FQGTGA. CDR3 length: 14 amino acids. V was trimmed by 3 bases and J by 0 bases, leaving 8 bases between them. CDR3 bases: TGTGCCAGCAGCTTGGGGCCGGACCAAGAGACCCAGTACTTC. This encodes CASSLGPDQETQYF.

This clone was observed a single time. This rearrangement joins TRBV5-4 to TRBJ2-3; the D gene is possibly TRBD2 (7 bases). This CDR3 spans 15 amino acids. Germline V lookup: CDR1 SGHNT, CDR2 YYREEE (reference sequence). Trimming removed 6 bases at V and 4 bases at J, with 18 bases between. The CDR3 DNA follows: TGTGCCAGCAAGGTGGGGGGGGGCGGGTCAGATACGCAGTATTTT. This codes for CASKVGGGGSDTQYF.

The DNA of the CDR3 is TGTGCCAGCAGCTTAGATACTAGCGGGGGATCCTACGAGCAGTACTTC. Its protein is CASSLDTSGGSYEQYF. V gene TRBV7-9 combines with J gene TRBJ2-5; TRBD2 agrees at 11 bases. The closer fit of TRBJ2-7 to the DNA end suggests the J call may be wrong. The CDR3 is 16 amino acids. Germline-derived CDR1 and CDR2 are SEHNR and FQNEAQ (reference sequence).

This chain connects TRBV27 to TRBJ1-4; TRBD1 matches 10 bases. Per the germline V gene, CDR1 is MNHEY and CDR2 is SMNVEV (reference sequence). The V and J ends lost 6 bases and 0 bases, in that order; junction bases with no gene match: 7. The CDR3 has 17 residues. The CDR3, as DNA: TGTGCCAGCAGCCCGGGACAGGGGCTTGCAACTAATGAAAAACTGTTTTTT. Its translation: CASSPGQGLATNEKLFF. The full variable domain, its missing parts supplied by reference TRBV27 and TRBJ1-4, is EAQVTQNPRYLITVTGKKLTVTCSQNMNHEYMSWYRQDPGLGLRQIYYSMNVEVTDKGDVPEGYKVSRKEKRNFPLILESPSPNQTSLYFCASSPGQGLATNEKLFFGSGTQLSVL.

V usage is TRBV2 and J usage is TRBJ2-3; TRBD1 might be the D (6 bases). Deletions cut 4 bases from V and 12 bases from J, with 17 bases between. The CDR3 spans 13 residues. The germline V gene encodes CDR1 SNHLY and CDR2 FYNNEI. The CDR3 loop is CASSVSRTAYQYF. Here the CDR3 DNA reads TGTGCCAGCAGTGTATCTAGGACAGCTTACCAGTATTTT.

V usage is TRBV19 and J usage is TRBJ1-3; D possibly corresponds to TRBD1 (5 bases). The CDR3 consists of 16 residues. Deletions cut 5 bases from V and 5 bases from J, with 19 bases between. Germline V CDR1 and CDR2: LNHDA, SQIVND (reference sequence). The CDR3 loop reads CASSQALGEGRNTIYF. The CDR3 bases are TGTGCCAGTAGTCAAGCGCTAGGGGAGGGGAGAAACACCATATATTTT.

This clone has only a few counts. The genes are TRBV30 and TRBJ1-3; TRBD1 might be the D (5 bases). This CDR3 is 15 amino acids long. Germline V gene lookup returns CDR1 GTSNPN and CDR2 SVGIG (reference sequence). V dropped 0 bases and J dropped 0 bases, with 9 bases sitting between them. CDR3 amino acids: CAWSVDSSSGNTIYF. DNA of the CDR3: TGTGCCTGGAGTGTAGACAGTAGCTCTGGAAACACCATATATTTT.

V gene TRBV30 combines with J gene TRBJ1-5; TRBD1 might be the D (5 bases). Between the trimmed V and J ends, which lost 0 bases and 2 bases, there was a span of 8 bases. Per germline, CDR1 GTSNPN and CDR2 SVGIG (reference sequence). The CDR3 covers 14 residues. As DNA, the CDR3 is TGTGCCTGGAGTGTTCGGGGGGGCAATCAGCCCCAGCATTTT. Protein product: CAWSVRGGNQPQHF. The whole variable domain, filled in from reference TRBV30 and TRBJ1-5, reads SQTIHQWPATLVQPVGSPLSLECTVEGTSNPNLYWYRQAAGRGLQLLFYSVGIGQISSEVPQNLSASRPQDRQFILSSKKLLLSDSGFYLCAWSVRGGNQPQHFGDGTRLSIL.

This chain links TRBV10-1 with TRBJ2-2, with 9 bases aligning to TRBD1. Germline V gene data show CDR1 as WNHNN and CDR2 as SYGVQD (reference sequence). The junction had 13 bases not matched to a gene; V was cut back by 6 bases and J by 5 bases. The CDR3 loop spans 17 amino acids. The CDR3 loop reads CASSPYTQGARTGELFF. CDR3 in DNA: TGCGCCAGCAGCCCCTATACACAGGGGGCGAGGACCGGGGAGCTGTTTTTT.

The chain joins TRBV2 to TRBJ2-1; TRBD2 is a possible D gene (5 bases). From germline, CDR1 is SNHLY and CDR2 FYNNEI. The CDR3 runs to 14 residues. V lost 4 bases and J 2 bases, leaving 9 bases between the germline ends. The CDR3 region has the DNA TGTGCCAGCAGTGGGGAGCGACCCTACAATGAGCAGTTCTTC. It translates to CASSGERPYNEQFF.

This clone was counted once. The chain carries TRBV9 and TRBJ2-3; 8 bases match TRBD2. Trimming cost V 7 bases and J 4 bases; bases outside gene matches: 5. The CDR3 is 13 residues long. The germline gives CDR1 SGDLS, CDR2 YYNGEE. The DNA of the CDR3 is TGTGCCAGCCGGGGGGGCTTGTCAGATACGCAGTATTTT. Encoded protein: CASRGGLSDTQYF. Looking up the rest from reference TRBV9 and TRBJ2-3 gives the full variable domain: DSGVTQTPKHLITATGQRVTLRCSPRSGDLSVYWYQQSLDQGLQFLIQYYNGEERAKGNILERFSAQQFPDLHSELNLSSLELGDSALYFCASRGGLSDTQYFGPGTRLTVL.

V gene TRBV6-5 combines with J gene TRBJ1-5, with D possibly matching TRBD1 (6 bases). This CDR3 is 14 amino acids long. Trimming stripped 6 bases from V and 5 bases from J, with 14 bases between. Germline V CDR1 and CDR2: MNHEY, SVGAGI. DNA of the CDR3: TGTGCCAGCAGCCGAGGGGGGAGGGATCAGCCCCAGCATTTT. Protein: CASSRGGRDQPQHF.

CDR3 sequence (DNA): TGCGCCAGCAGCCCCCGTGAGGGGCGGGGACCCGAGCAGTACTTC. It yields the protein CASSPREGRGPEQYF. The chain carries TRBV5-1 and TRBJ2-7; a possible D gene is TRBD2 (6 bases). This CDR3 region has 15 residues. The V end lost 4 bases, the J end lost 6 bases, and 20 bases lay between the germline ends. Germline values: CDR1 SGHRS, CDR2 YFSETQ.